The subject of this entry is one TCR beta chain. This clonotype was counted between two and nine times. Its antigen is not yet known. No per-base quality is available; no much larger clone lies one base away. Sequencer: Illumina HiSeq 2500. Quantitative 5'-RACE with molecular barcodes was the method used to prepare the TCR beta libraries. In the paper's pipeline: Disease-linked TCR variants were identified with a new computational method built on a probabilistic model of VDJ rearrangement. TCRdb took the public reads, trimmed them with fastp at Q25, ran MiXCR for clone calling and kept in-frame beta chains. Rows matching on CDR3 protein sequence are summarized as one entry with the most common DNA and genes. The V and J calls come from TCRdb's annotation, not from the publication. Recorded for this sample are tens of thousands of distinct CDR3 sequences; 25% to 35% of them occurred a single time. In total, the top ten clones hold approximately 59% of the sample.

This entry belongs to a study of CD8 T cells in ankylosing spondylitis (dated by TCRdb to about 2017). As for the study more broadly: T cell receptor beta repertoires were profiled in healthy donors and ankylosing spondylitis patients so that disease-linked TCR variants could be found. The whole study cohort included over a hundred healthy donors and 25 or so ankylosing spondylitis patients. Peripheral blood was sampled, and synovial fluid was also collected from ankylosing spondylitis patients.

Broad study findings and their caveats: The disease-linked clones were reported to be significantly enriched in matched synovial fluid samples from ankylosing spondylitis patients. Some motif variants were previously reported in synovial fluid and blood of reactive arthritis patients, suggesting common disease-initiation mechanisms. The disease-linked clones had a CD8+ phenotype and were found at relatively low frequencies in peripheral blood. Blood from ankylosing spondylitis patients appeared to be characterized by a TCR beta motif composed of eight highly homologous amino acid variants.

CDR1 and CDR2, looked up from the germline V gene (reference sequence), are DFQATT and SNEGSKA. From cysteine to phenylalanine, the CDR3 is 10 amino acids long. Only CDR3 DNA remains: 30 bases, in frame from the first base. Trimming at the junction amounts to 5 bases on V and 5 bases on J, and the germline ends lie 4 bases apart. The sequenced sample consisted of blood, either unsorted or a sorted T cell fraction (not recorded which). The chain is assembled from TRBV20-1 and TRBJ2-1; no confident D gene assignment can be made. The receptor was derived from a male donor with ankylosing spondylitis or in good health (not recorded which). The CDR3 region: CSAYDNEQFF. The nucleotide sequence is TGCAGTGCTTACGACAATGAGCAGTTCTTC.